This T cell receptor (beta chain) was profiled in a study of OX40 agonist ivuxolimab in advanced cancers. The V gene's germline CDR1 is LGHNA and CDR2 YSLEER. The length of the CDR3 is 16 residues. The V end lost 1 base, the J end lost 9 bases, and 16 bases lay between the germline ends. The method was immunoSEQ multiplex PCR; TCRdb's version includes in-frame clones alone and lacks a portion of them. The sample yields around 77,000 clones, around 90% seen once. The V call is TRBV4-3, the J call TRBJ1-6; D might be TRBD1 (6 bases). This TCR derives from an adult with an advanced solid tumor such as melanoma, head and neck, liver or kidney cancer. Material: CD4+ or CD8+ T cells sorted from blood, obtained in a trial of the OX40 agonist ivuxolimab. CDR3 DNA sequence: TGCGCCAGCAGCCAAGGAAGCGTGGGGGGCGGTTCACCCCTCCACTTT. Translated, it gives CASSQGSVGGGSPLHF.